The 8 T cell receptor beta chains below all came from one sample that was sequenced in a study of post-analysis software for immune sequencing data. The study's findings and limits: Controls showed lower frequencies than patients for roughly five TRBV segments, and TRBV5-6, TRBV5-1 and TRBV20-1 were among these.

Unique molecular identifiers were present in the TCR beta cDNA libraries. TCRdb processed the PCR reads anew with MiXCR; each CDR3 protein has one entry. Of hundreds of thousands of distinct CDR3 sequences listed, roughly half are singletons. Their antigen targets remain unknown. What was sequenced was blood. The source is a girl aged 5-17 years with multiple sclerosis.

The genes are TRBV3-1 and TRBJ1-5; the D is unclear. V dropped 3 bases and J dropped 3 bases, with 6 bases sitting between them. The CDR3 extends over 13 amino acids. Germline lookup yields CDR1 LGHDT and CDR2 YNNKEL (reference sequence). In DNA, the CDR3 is TGTGCCAGCAGCCAGGCCCACAATCAGCCCCAGCATTTT. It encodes CASSQAHNQPQHF.

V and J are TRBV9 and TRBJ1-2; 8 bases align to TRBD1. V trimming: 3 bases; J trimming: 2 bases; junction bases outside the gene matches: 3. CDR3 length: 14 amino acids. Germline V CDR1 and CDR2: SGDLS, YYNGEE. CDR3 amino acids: CASSARGRNYGYTF. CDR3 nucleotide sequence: TGTGCCAGCAGCGCCAGGGGGCGGAACTATGGCTACACCTTC. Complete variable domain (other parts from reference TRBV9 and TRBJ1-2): DSGVTQTPKHLITATGQRVTLRCSPRSGDLSVYWYQQSLDQGLQFLIQYYNGEERAKGNILERFSAQQFPDLHSELNLSSLELGDSALYFCASSARGRNYGYTFGSGTRLTVV.

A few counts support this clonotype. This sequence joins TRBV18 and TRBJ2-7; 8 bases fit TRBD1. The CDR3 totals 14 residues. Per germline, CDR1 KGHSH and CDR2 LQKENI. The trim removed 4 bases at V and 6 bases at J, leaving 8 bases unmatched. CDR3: CASSQMDRESEQYF. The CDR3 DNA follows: TGTGCCAGCTCACAAATGGACAGGGAGAGCGAGCAGTACTTC.

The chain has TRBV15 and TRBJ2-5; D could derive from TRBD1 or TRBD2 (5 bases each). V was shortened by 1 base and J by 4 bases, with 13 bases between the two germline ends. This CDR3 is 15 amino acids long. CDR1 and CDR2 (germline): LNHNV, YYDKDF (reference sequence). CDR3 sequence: CATSRGGRGVETQYF. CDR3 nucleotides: TGTGCCACCAGCAGAGGCGGTAGAGGGGTAGAGACCCAGTACTTC. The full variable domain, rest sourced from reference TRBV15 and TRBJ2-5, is DAMVIQNPRYQVTQFGKPVTLSCSQTLNHNVMYWYQQKSSQAPKLLFHYYDKDFNNEADTPDNFQSRRPNTSFCFLDIRSPGLGDTAMYLCATSRGGRGVETQYFGPGTRLLVL.

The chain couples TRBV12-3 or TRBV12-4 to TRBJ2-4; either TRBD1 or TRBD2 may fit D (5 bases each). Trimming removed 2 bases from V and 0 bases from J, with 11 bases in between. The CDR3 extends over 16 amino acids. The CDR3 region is CASSLKGPLAKNIQYF. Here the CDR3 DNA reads TGTGCCAGCAGTTTAAAGGGACCCTTAGCCAAAAACATTCAGTACTTC.

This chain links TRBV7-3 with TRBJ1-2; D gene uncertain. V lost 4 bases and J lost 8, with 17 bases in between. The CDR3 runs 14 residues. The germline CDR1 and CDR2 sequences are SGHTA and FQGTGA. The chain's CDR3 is CASSSGPGSLGYTF. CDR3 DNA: TGTGCCAGCAGCTCAGGCCCGGGGTCCCTCGGCTACACCTTC.

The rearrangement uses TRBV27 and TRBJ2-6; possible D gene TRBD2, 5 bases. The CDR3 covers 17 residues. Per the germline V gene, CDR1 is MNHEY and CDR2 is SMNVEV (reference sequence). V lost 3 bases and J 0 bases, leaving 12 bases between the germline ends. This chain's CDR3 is CASSFLLGLSGANVLTF. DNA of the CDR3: TGTGCCAGCAGTTTCCTCCTAGGACTCTCTGGGGCCAACGTCCTGACTTTC.

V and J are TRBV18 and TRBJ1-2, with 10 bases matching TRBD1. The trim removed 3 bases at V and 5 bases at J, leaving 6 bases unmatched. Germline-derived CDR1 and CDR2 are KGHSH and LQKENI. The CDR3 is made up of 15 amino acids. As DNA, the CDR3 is TGTGCCAGCTCACCTACTAGGACAGGGGGATATGGCTACACCTTC. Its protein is CASSPTRTGGYGYTF.